These 5 T cell receptor beta chains came from one sample sequenced in a study of STAT3 mutations in large granular lymphocyte leukemia. Notes on the study in general: At least one immunodominant TCR beta clonotype appeared in every T-cell large granular lymphocyte leukemia patient.

Only in-frame clones appear in the TCRdb table, and some are missing; sequencing was by immunoSEQ multiplex PCR. The sample consists of about 1,800 clones, approximately 30% of them appearing once. For these TCRs, the target antigens are not known. The sample was peripheral blood mononuclear cells. These TCRs come from a male patient in his 50s with T-cell large granular lymphocyte leukemia. Some clones in this sample may be carry-over from other donors' samples.

This clone was found a few times. This chain uses TRBV5-4 with TRBJ2-2, with TRBD2 identical over 7 bases. V lost 3 bases to trimming and J lost 0 bases; unmatched junction nucleotides: 2. CDR3 length: 15 residues. Per germline, CDR1 SGHNT and CDR2 YYREEE (reference sequence). The DNA of the CDR3 is TGTGCCAGCAGCTCCACTAGCGCGAACACCGGGGAGCTGTTTTTT. Encoded protein: CASSSTSANTGELFF.

The chain uses TRBV30 and TRBJ1-5; D possibly corresponds to TRBD1 (5 bases). The CDR3 runs 14 residues. The germline gives CDR1 GTSNPN, CDR2 SVGIG (reference sequence). V was cut by 5 bases and J by 6 bases, with 17 bases left in between. CDR3 DNA sequence: TGTGCCTGGGCCCTTGGGGGTCAGAGTCAGCCCCAGCATTTT. Translation: CAWALGGQSQPQHF.

This clone came up a few times. This chain uses TRBV27 with TRBJ2-3; tentatively, D is TRBD2 (5 bases). Germline V gene lookup returns CDR1 MNHEY and CDR2 SMNVEV (reference sequence). Between the trimmed V and J ends, which lost 6 bases and 2 bases, there was a span of 15 bases. This CDR3 spans 15 amino acids. CDR3 sequence reads: CASRALAGLTDTQYF. The CDR3 bases are TGTGCCAGCAGGGCGCTAGCCGGGCTCACAGATACGCAGTATTTT.

By frequency in the sample, this clone is medium-sized (0.01 to 0.1%). The chain employs TRBV7-8 and TRBJ2-7; TRBD1 matches at 9 bases. The CDR3 loop spans 15 amino acids. Germline V CDR1 and CDR2: SGHVS, FQNEAQ. V was pared by 5 bases and J by 4 bases, with 9 bases of the junction left unmatched. CDR3 amino acids: CASSAGTGGGYEQYF. The CDR3 DNA is TGTGCCAGCAGCGCGGGAACAGGGGGCGGGTACGAGCAGTACTTC.

The J gene is TRBJ2-7, the V gene TRBV18, with D possibly TRBD2 on 6 matching bases. Germline V gene lookup returns CDR1 KGHSH and CDR2 LQKENI. This CDR3 contains 14 residues. Trimming cost V 6 bases and J 3 bases, with 15 bases left between them. The CDR3 here is CASSGDLTIYEQYF. DNA for the CDR3: TGTGCCAGCTCTGGGGACTTGACCATCTACGAGCAGTACTTC.